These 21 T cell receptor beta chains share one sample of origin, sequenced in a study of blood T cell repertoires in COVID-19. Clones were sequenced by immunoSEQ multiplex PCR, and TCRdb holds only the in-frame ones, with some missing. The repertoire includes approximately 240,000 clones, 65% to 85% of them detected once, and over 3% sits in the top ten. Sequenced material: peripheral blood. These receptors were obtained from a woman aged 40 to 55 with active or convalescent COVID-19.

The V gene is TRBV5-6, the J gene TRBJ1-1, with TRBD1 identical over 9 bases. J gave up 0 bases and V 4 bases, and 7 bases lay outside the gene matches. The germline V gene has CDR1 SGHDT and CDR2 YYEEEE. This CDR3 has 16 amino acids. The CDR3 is CASSGGTGKMNTEAFF. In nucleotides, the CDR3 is TGTGCCAGCAGCGGCGGGACAGGGAAGATGAACACTGAAGCTTTCTTT.

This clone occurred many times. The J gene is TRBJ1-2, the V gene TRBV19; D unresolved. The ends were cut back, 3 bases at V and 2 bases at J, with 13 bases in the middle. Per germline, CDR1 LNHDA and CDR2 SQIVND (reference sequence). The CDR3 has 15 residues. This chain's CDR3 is CASSMDWAANYGYTF. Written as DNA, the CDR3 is TGTGCCAGTAGTATGGATTGGGCAGCCAACTATGGCTACACCTTC.

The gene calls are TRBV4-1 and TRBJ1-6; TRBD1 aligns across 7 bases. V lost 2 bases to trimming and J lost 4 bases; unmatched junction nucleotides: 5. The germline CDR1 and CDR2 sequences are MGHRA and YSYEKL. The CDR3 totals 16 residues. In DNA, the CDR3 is TGCGCCAGCAGCCAATCCGGGACAGCTTATAATTCACCCCTCCACTTT. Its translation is CASSQSGTAYNSPLHF.

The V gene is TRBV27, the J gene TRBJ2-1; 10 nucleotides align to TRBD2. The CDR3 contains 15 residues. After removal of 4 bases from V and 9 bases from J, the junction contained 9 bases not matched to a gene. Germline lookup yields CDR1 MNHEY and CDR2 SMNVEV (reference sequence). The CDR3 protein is CASSWFSGGLGEQFF. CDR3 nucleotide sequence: TGTGCCAGCAGTTGGTTTAGCGGGGGGTTGGGTGAGCAGTTCTTC.

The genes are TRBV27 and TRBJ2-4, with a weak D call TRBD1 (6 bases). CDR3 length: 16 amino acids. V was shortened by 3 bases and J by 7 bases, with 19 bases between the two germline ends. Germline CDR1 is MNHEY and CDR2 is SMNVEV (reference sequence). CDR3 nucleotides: TGTGCCAGCAGTTTCGCCGGAGGACAGACGAAGAACATTCAGTACTTC. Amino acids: CASSFAGGQTKNIQYF.

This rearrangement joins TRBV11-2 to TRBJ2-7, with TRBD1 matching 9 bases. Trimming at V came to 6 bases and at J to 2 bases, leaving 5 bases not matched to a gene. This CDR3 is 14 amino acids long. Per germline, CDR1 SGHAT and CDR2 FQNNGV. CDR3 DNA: TGTGCCAGCAGTGCGGGACAGGGCCCCTACGAGCAGTACTTC. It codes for CASSAGQGPYEQYF.

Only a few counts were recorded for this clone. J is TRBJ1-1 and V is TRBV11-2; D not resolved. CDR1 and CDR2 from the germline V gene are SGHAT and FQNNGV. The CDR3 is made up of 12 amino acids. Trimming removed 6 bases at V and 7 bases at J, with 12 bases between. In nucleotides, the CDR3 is TGTGCCAGCAGTCAATTTACAGATGAAGCTTTCTTT. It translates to CASSQFTDEAFF.

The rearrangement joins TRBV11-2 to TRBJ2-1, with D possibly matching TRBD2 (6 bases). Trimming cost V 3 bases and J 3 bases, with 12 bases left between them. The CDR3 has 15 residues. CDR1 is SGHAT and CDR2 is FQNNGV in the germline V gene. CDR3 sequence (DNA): TGTGCCAGCAGCTTGGGGACTCAAAACTACAATGAGCAGTTCTTC. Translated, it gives CASSLGTQNYNEQFF.

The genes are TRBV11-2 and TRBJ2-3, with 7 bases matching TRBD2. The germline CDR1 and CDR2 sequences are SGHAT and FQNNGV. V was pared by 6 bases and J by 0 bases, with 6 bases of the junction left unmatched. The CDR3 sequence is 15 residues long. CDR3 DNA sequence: TGTGCCAGCAGAACAGCGGGGATGAGCACAGATACGCAGTATTTT. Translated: CASRTAGMSTDTQYF.

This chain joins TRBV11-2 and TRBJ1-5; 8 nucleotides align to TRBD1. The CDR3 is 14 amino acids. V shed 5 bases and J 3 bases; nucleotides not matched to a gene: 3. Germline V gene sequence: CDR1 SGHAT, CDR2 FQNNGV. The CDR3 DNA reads TGTGCCAGCAGCCCGACAGGGGTCAATCAGCCCCAGCATTTT. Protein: CASSPTGVNQPQHF.

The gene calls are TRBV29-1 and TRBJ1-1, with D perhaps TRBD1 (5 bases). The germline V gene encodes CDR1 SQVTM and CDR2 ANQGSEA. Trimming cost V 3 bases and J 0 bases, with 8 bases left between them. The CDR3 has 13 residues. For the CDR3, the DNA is TGCAGCGTTGATGGGACTTTGAACACTGAAGCTTTCTTT. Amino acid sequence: CSVDGTLNTEAFF. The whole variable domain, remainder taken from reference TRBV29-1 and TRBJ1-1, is SAVISQKPSRDICQRGTSLTIQCQVDSQVTMMFWYRQQPGQSLTLIATANQGSEATYESGFVIDKFPISRPNLTFSTLTVSNMSPEDSSIYLCSVDGTLNTEAFFGQGTRLTVV.

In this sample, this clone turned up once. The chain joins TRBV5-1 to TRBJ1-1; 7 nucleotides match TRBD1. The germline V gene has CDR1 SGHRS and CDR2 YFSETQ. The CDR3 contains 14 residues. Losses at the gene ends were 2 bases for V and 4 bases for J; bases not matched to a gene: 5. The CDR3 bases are TGCGCCAGCAGCTTTACTGACAGGGCCACTGAAGCTTTCTTT. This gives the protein CASSFTDRATEAFF.

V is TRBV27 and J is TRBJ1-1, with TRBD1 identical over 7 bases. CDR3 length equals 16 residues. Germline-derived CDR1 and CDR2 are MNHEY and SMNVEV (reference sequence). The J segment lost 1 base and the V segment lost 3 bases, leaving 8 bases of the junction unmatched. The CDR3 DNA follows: TGTGCCAGCAGTTTCCTATCGGGACAGTCGAACACTGAAGCTTTCTTT. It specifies CASSFLSGQSNTEAFF.

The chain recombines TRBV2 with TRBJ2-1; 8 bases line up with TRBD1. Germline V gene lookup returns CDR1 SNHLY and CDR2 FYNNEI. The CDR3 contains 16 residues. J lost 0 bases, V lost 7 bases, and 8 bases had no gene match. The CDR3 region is CASTTTGAYSYNEQFF. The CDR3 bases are TGTGCCAGCACCACGACAGGGGCCTACTCCTACAATGAGCAGTTCTTC.

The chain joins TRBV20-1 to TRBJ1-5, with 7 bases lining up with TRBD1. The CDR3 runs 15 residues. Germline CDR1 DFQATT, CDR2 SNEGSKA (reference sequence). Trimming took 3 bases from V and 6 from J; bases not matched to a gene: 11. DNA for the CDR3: TGCAGTGCTAGTTACAGGGGAAATCCGTTTCAGCCCCAGCATTTT. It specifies CSASYRGNPFQPQHF.

CDR3 nucleotides: TGCGCCAGCAGCTCCTCCCTAGCGGGGTACACAGATACGCAGTATTTT. Translation: CASSSSLAGYTDTQYF. The chain is built from TRBV5-1 and TRBJ2-3; 9 bases agree with TRBD2. The CDR3 has 16 residues. Trimming removed 3 bases from V and 2 bases from J; junction bases left unmatched: 7. Germline-derived CDR1 and CDR2 are SGHRS and YFSETQ.

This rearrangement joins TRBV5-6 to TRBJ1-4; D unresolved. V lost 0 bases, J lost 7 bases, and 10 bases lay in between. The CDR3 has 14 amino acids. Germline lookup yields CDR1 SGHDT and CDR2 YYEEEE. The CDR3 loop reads CASSLVLSFEKLFF. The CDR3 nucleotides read TGTGCCAGCAGCTTGGTCCTATCCTTTGAAAAACTGTTTTTT.

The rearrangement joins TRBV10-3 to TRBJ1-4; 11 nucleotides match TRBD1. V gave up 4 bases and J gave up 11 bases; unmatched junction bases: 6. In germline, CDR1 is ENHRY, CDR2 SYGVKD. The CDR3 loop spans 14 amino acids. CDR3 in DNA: TGTGCCATCAGTGGGACAGGGGGCCTAGACAAACTGTTTTTT. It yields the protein CAISGTGGLDKLFF.

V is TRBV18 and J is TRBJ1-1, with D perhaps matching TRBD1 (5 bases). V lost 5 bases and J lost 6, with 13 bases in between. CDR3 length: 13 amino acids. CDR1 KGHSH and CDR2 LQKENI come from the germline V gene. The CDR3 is CASSRLGTSEAFF. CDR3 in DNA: TGTGCCAGCTCAAGACTAGGGACTTCTGAAGCTTTCTTT.

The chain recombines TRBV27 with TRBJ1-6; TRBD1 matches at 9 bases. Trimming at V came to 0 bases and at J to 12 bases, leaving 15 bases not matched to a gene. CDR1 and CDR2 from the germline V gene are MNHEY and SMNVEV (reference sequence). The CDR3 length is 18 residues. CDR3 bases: TGTGCCAGCAGTTTATCTCACCCTAGAACAGGGGGCATGCGACCCCTCCACTTT. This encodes CASSLSHPRTGGMRPLHF.

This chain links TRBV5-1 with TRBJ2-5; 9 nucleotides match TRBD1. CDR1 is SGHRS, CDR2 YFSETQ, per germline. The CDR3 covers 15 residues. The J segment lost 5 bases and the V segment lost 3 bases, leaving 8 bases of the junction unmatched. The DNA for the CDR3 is TGCGCCAGCAGCTCCTACAGGGGGCAGGGCGAGACCCAGTACTTC. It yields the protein CASSSYRGQGETQYF. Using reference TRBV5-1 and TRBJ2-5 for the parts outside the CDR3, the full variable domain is KAGVTQTPRYLIKTRGQQVTLSCSPISGHRSVSWYQQTPGQGLQFLFEYFSETQRNKGNFPGRFSGRQFSNSRSEMNVSTLELGDSALYLCASSSYRGQGETQYFGPGTRLLVL.